These 15 T cell receptor beta chains originate from one sample sequenced in a study of blood T cell repertoires in COVID-19 (dated by TCRdb to the early 2020s). Library method: the immunoSEQ multiplex PCR assay. TCRdb limited this immuneACCESS table to in-frame rearrangements with V and J called. A share of clones is missing; checked studies link under half to unresolved V genes, and the rest is unexplained. For this sample the table gives some 230,000 clones, of which approximately 81% were detected only once. Together, the top ten hold 5% to 6.5% of the sample. Material for sequencing was peripheral blood. These receptors all come from a woman aged 55-75 years who had recovered from COVID-19.

This chain links TRBV5-1 with TRBJ2-1; 7 bases line up with TRBD1. This CDR3 region has 15 residues. Unmatched junction bases numbered 11, after V lost 5 bases and J lost 6 bases. Germline CDR1 SGHRS, CDR2 YFSETQ. CDR3 residues: CASSSGQQIVNEQFF. The CDR3 region has the DNA TGCGCCAGCAGTTCGGGACAGCAGATCGTCAATGAGCAGTTCTTC.

This chain connects TRBV19 to TRBJ2-7; TRBD1 matches 9 bases. From germline, CDR1 is LNHDA and CDR2 SQIVND (reference sequence). The CDR3 length is 15 residues. V shed 6 bases and J 2 bases; nucleotides not matched to a gene: 8. The CDR3 coding sequence is TGTGCCAGTAGGCCCCCGGGACAGGGAACCTACGAGCAGTACTTC. Translated: CASRPPGQGTYEQYF. The full variable domain, its missing parts supplied by reference TRBV19 and TRBJ2-7, is DGGITQSPKYLFRKEGQNVTLSCEQNLNHDAMYWYRQDPGQGLRLIYYSQIVNDFQKGDIAEGYSVSREKKESFPLTVTSAQKNPTAFYLCASRPPGQGTYEQYFGPGTRLTVT.

The chain employs TRBV7-2 and TRBJ1-1; the D is unclear. The CDR3 spans 16 residues. V was trimmed by 5 bases and J by 2 bases, leaving 18 bases between them. Germline V gene sequence: CDR1 SGHTA, CDR2 FQGNSA. DNA for the CDR3: TGTGCCAGCAGCGTCCTGGTCGGAGTAGGAAACACTGAAGCTTTCTTT. Translated: CASSVLVGVGNTEAFF.

This clone was seen just once. This chain links TRBV6-2 or TRBV6-3 with TRBJ2-3; 10 bases are a match to TRBD2. V shed 0 bases and J 2 bases; nucleotides not matched to a gene: 2. The length of the CDR3 is 16 residues. Per the germline V gene, CDR1 is MNHEY and CDR2 is SVGEGT. CDR3 DNA: TGTGCCAGCAGTTACTCGCTAGCGGGGGACACAGATACGCAGTATTTT. The encoded protein is CASSYSLAGDTDTQYF.

This clone was recorded once. The gene calls are TRBV18 and TRBJ2-3; 12 nucleotides agree with TRBD2. The germline gives CDR1 KGHSH, CDR2 LQKENI. The CDR3 contains 15 residues. The V gene end was trimmed by 4 bases and the J gene end by 1 base; junction bases not matched to a gene: 0. The DNA for the CDR3 is TGTGCCAGCTCACGACTAGCGGGGGGCACAGATACGCAGTATTTT. It is translated as CASSRLAGGTDTQYF.

J is TRBJ2-1 and V is TRBV25-1, with TRBD1 matching over 9 bases. The CDR3 sequence is 15 residues long. Germline assignment: CDR1 MGHDK and CDR2 SYGVNS. With 8 bases clipped from V and 8 bases from J, the junction kept 13 bases outside the gene matches. Here the CDR3 DNA reads TGTGCCAGCGCCGGTAGGGACAGGGTGGCGGATGAGCAGTTCTTC. As protein: CASAGRDRVADEQFF.

This chain joins TRBV6-5 and TRBJ1-4; no clear D. Germline V gene lookup returns CDR1 MNHEY and CDR2 SVGAGI. The CDR3 totals 12 residues. The V gene lost 6 bases and the J gene lost 5 bases, with 7 bases spanning the gap. CDR3 coding DNA: TGTGCCAGCAGGCCGGAGAATGAAAAACTGTTTTTT. Its protein is CASRPENEKLFF.

The V and J genes are TRBV19 and TRBJ2-5; perhaps TRBD1 as D (5 bases). V gave up 0 bases and J gave up 1 base, with 12 bases separating them. The germline V gene encodes CDR1 LNHDA and CDR2 SQIVND (reference sequence). The CDR3 sequence is 16 residues long. The CDR3 nucleotides read TGTGCCAGTAGTATAGAGCCCAGTGGGGCCCAAGAGACCCAGTACTTC. Translation gives CASSIEPSGAQETQYF.

This clone came up once. The chain employs TRBV7-2 and TRBJ2-1; no clear D gene. With 4 bases removed from V and 8 bases from J, the gap between germline ends came to 9 bases. CDR1 SGHTA and CDR2 FQGNSA come from the germline V gene. The CDR3 is 12 amino acids. The CDR3 is CASSSYRDEQFF. CDR3 nucleotide sequence: TGTGCCAGCAGCTCCTACCGGGATGAGCAGTTCTTC.

The chain joins TRBV25-1 to TRBJ1-5, with D maybe TRBD1 (6 bases). Germline values: CDR1 MGHDK, CDR2 SYGVNS. The V end lost 10 bases, the J end lost 1 base, and 14 bases lay between the germline ends. CDR3 length equals 14 residues. The CDR3 spells CATGARGSNQPQHF. The CDR3 DNA reads as TGTGCCACCGGAGCGAGGGGGAGCAATCAGCCCCAGCATTTT.

The gene calls are TRBV9 and TRBJ2-3; TRBD1 is a possible D gene (7 bases). The CDR3 loop spans 16 amino acids. The ends were cut back, 0 bases at V and 2 bases at J, with 13 bases in the middle. From germline, CDR1 is SGDLS and CDR2 YYNGEE. The CDR3 loop reads CASSVEGAGITDTQYF. CDR3 DNA sequence: TGTGCCAGCAGCGTAGAGGGGGCGGGGATCACAGATACGCAGTATTTT.

The rearrangement uses TRBV9 and TRBJ1-6; D is unresolved. Germline-derived CDR1 and CDR2 are SGDLS and YYNGEE. The CDR3 runs to 15 residues. V lost 0 bases to trimming and J lost 4 bases, with 8 bases between them. CDR3 residues: CASSVVPGYNSPLHF. The CDR3 nucleotides read TGTGCCAGCAGCGTAGTTCCGGGGTATAATTCACCCCTCCACTTT.

The chain has TRBV10-1 and TRBJ2-7; perhaps TRBD2 as D (7 bases). The germline CDR1 and CDR2 sequences are WNHNN and SYGVQD (reference sequence). Trimming took 4 bases from V and 3 from J, leaving 13 bases between them. This CDR3 has 14 residues. The CDR3 DNA is TGCGCCAGCAGTGTTGGCGGGGGCCTCTACGAGCAGTACTTC. Translation gives CASSVGGGLYEQYF.

V gene TRBV18 combines with J gene TRBJ2-3; maybe TRBD1 (7 bases). Trimming pared 5 bases from V and 2 bases from J, leaving 14 bases between. The germline gives CDR1 KGHSH, CDR2 LQKENI. This CDR3 contains 15 residues. CDR3 bases: TGTGCCAGCTCAGAGAACAGGGGACTCACAGATACGCAGTATTTT. It yields the protein CASSENRGLTDTQYF.

The chain recombines TRBV27 with TRBJ1-2; D gene ambiguous. Germline V gives CDR1 MNHEY, CDR2 SMNVEV (reference sequence). The CDR3 has 15 residues. Trimming removed 6 bases from V and 2 bases from J, with 16 bases in between. The CDR3 here is CASRSTNIRNYGYTF. DNA for the CDR3: TGTGCCAGCAGATCGACGAACATCAGGAACTATGGCTACACCTTC.